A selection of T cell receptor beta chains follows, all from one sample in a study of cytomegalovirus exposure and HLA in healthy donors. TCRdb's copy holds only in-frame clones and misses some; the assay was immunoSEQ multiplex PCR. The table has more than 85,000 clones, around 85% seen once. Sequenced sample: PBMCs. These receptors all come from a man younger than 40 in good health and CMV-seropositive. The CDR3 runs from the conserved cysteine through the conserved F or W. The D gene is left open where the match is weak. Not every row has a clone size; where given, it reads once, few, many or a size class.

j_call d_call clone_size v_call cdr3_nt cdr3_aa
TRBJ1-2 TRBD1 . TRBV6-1 TGTGCCTCAGCCGGGACAGCCTATGGCCACACCTTC CASAGTAYGHTF
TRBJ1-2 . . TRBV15 TGTGCCACCAGCATTTCTTTGGATGGGAGCACCGGTGGCTACACCTTC CATSISLDGSTGGYTF
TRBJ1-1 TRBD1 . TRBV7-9 TGTGCCAGCAGCTTACAAGGGACAGTAATGAACACTGAAGCTTTCTTT CASSLQGTVMNTEAFF
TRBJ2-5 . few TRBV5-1 TGCGCCACCGCGGAGAATCAAGAGACCCAGTACTTC CATAENQETQYF
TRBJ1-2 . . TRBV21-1 TGTGCCAGCAGCGCTTGGGACAGGCCTTTCTATGGCTACACCTTC CASSAWDRPFYGYTF
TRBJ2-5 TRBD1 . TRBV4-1 TGCGCCAGCAGCCAAGATCAGGGGGCTTTGGGTGAGACCCAGTACTTC CASSQDQGALGETQYF
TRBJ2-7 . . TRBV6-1 TGTGCCAGCGCTTGGGGCGGCTCCTACGAGCAGTACTTC CASAWGGSYEQYF
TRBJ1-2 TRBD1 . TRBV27 TGTGCCAGCAGCGCGACAGGGCTTGGCTACACCTTC CASSATGLGYTF
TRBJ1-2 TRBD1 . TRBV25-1 TGTGCCAGCAGTGAACAGGGGGCGATGGATGGCTACACCTTC CASSEQGAMDGYTF
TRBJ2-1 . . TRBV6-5 TGTGCCAGCAGTCTACAGGGTATCGAGCAGTTCTTC CASSLQGIEQFF
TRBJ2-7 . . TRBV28 TGTGCCAGCAGTTCCGGAGGGACCTTAGGGGAGCAGTACTTC CASSSGGTLGEQYF
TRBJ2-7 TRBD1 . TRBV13 TGTGCCAGCAGCCCCTCGACAGGGGCTTTCTACGAGCAGTACTTC CASSPSTGAFYEQYF
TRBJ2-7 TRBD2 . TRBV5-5 TGTGCCAGCAGCTTGGCCAGCGGGGGCTACGAGCAGTACTTC CASSLASGGYEQYF
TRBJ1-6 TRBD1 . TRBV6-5 TGTGCCAGCAGTCTGGACAGGGTACATAATTCACCCCTCCACTTT CASSLDRVHNSPLHF
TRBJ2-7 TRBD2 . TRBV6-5 TGTGCCAGCAGTCCTTATAGCGGGGGGCCCTACGAGCAGTACTTC CASSPYSGGPYEQYF
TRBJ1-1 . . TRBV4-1 TGCGCCAGCAGCCAAGAAAGGGAGGGCCCTGAAGCTTTCTTT CASSQEREGPEAFF
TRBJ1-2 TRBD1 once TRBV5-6 TGTGCCAGCCTCGAAAGGGGGCTGGGAGGCTACACCTTC CASLERGLGGYTF
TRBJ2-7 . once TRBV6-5 TGTGCCAGCAGTTACTCAGGGCAGGGATCGCACGAGCAGTACTTC CASSYSGQGSHEQYF
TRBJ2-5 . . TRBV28 TGTGCCACGCGGGATTTGGGGGAGACCCAGTACTTC CATRDLGETQYF
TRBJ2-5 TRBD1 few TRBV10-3 TGTGCCATCAGAGGGGACAGGGGAGAGACCCAGTACTTC CAIRGDRGETQYF
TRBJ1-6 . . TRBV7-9 TGTGCCAGCAGCTTATCCCCCGGGCAGGGTACTTCACCCCTCCACTTT CASSLSPGQGTSPLHF
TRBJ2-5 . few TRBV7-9 TGTGCCAGCAGCTTTGGAGCAGAGACCCAGTACTTC CASSFGAETQYF
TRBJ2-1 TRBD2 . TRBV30 TGTGCCTGGAGTGGGGGACTAGCGGGGACATACAATGAGCAGTTCTTC CAWSGGLAGTYNEQFF
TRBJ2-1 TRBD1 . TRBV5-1 TGCGCCAGCAGTCGTGGGACAGGGGGAAATAATGAGCAGTTCTTC CASSRGTGGNNEQFF
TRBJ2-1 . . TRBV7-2 TGTGCCAGCAGCACAAACATACAGGGCAATGAGCAGTTCTTC CASSTNIQGNEQFF
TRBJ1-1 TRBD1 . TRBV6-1 TGTGCCAGCAGTGGCCTCGTGTCGTGGCGGACAGGGGCGAGGGTAACTGAAGCTTTCTTT CASSGLVSWRTGARVTEAFF
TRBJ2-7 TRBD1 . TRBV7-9 TGTGCCAGCAGCTTGGGTACAGGGGGCGATAACTTC CASSLGTGGDNF
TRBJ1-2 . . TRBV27 TGTGCCAGCAGGCCGACAGGTTCTAACTATGGCTACACCTTC CASRPTGSNYGYTF
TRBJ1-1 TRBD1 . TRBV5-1 TGCGCCAGCAGCCCAGGGGGAAGTGGAAACACTGAAGCTTTCTTT CASSPGGSGNTEAFF
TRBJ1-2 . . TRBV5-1 TGCGCCAGCAGCGACGGACAAGCCAGGGGCTACACCTTC CASSDGQARGYTF
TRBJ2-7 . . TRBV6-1 TGTGCCAGCAGTCAGGATAGCGCCAGAGACGAGCAGTACTTC CASSQDSARDEQYF
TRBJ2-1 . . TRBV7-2 TGTGCCAGCAGCCGTCCGGGACTCCACAATGAGCAGTTCTTC CASSRPGLHNEQFF
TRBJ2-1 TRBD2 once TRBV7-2 TGTGCCAGCAGCTTCGGCGGGGGGGCATACAATGAGCAGTTCTTC CASSFGGGAYNEQFF
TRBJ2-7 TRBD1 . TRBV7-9 TGTGCCAGCATCGCCGCCCCGGGACAGCCCTACGAGCAGTACTTC CASIAAPGQPYEQYF
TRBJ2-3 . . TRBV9 TGTGCCAGCAGCCCCGGGGTTAGCACAGATACGCAGTATTTT CASSPGVSTDTQYF
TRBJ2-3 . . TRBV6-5 TGTGCCACCTCCTCACCCAGGGTCCTGGATACGCAGTATTTT CATSSPRVLDTQYF